This TCR beta chain is drawn from a study of regulatory T cells in long-lasting Graves disease. With iRepertoire HTBI primers and Arm-PCR of CDR3 regions, TCR beta libraries were built. TCRdb re-called the multiplex PCR reads through MiXCR, storing one row per CDR3 protein. The table has hundreds of thousands of distinct CDR3 sequences, 16% seen once. Trimming cost V 0 bases and J 4 bases, with 9 bases left between them. The germline gives CDR1 SGDLS, CDR2 YYNGEE. The CDR3 totals 14 residues. Specified time point: newly diagnosed GD, antithyroid drugs for less than 3 months. With RNA extracted from PBMCs as input, the TCR library was made. This sample was shared with a second study, whose subject was T cells in Graves' hyperthyroidism and ophthalmopathy.

The chain employs TRBV9 and TRBJ2-3; unclear D gene. The source material was peripheral blood mononuclear cells (PBMCs), sampled at new diagnosis, from a patient treated with antithyroid drugs. The clonotype comes from a man aged 40-49 years with Graves disease. This CDR3 is CASSVEDGSDTQYF. The CDR3 region has the DNA TGTGCCAGCAGCGTAGAGGACGGTTCAGATACGCAGTATTTT.